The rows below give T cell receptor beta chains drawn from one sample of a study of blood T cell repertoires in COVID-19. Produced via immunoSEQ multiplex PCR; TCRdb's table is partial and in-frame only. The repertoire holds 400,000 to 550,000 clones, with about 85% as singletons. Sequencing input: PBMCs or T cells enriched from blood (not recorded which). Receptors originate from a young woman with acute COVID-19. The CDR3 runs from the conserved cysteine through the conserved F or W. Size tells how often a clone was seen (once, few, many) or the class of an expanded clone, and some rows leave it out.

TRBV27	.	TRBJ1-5	CASSFSSDSYQPQHF
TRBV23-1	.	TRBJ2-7	CASSQLQGDKRYEQYF
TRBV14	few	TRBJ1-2	CASSYSQGALYGYTF
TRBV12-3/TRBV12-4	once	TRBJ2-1	CASSRDTRNEQFF
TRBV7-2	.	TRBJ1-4	CASRGAGVFNEKLFF
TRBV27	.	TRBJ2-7	CASGIDRLYEQYF
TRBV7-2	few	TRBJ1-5	CASSPQTGGGGQPQHF
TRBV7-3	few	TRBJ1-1	CASSLGAPTEAFF
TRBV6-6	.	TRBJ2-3	CASSYSGGQDTQYF
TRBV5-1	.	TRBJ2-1	CASSLVAETYNEQFF
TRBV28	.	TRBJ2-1	CASSSQVVGGKFF
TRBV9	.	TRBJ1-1	CASSVTLDRGEAFF
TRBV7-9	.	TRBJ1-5	CASSLGGTGVYGNQPQHF
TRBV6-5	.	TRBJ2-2	CASSYTYEGHSGELFF
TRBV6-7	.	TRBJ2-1	CASSSTSVEQFF
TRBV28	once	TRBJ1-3	CASIPGVSGNTIYF
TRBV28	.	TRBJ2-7	CASRAGTGGAYEQYF
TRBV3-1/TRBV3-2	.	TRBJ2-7	CASSQTQTSGPPPYEQYF
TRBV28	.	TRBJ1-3	CASSYRDRVAGNTIYF
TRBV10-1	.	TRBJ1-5	CASSEPGQPQHF
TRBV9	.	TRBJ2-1	CASSVGAGAVNEQFF
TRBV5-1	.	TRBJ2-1	CASSLAVSGDWAPFF
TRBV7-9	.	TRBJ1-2	CASSLSPAMYGYTF
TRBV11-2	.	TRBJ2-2	CASSQPPGLEAGELFF
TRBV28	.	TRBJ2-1	CASSLPAGEQFF
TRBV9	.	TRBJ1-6	CASSAQGSNSPLHF
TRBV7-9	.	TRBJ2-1	CASSFSGQGFGNKDNEQFF
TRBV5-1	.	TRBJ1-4	CASSPGTGYEKLFF
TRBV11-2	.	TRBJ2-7	CASSLAQLEQYF
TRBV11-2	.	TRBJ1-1	CASSLDQGNTEAFF
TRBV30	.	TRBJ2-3	CAWSVGGPDTQYF
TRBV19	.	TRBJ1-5	CASSPSGTSNQPQHF
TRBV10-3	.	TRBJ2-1	CAISDRTSGRWNEQFF
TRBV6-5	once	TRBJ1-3	CASRPGHLSGNTIYF
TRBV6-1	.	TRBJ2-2	CASSARLLTAGGELFF
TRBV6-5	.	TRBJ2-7	CASSRDRGHEQYF
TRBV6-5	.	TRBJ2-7	CASAGFSYEQYF
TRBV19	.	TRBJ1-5	CASQKDRGGNSNQPQHF
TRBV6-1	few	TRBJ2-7	CASSEFGGSDEQYF
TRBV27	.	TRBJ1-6	CASSGTGAKYNSPLHF
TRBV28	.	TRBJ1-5	CASRTGENQPQHF
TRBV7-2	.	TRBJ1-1	CASSQTGGPNTEAFF
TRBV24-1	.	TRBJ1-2	CATSTGTGSVGYTF
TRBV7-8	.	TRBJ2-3	CASSSGSRTDTQYF
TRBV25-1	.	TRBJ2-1	CASSEASGSSHEQFF
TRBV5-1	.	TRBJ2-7	CASSQIDTGSYEQYF
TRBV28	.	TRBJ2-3	CASSQSETGGGTDTQYF
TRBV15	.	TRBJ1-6	CATSSGDRTFSPLHF
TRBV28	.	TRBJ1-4	CASRKGNEKLFF
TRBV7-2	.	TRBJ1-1	CASSYRGGGTEAFF
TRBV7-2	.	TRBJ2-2	CASSLTGLYTGELFF
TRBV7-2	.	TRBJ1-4	CASSQTGFIEKLFF
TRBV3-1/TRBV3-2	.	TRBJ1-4	CASSPFLRGEKLFF
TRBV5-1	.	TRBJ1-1	CASSVTGTKNTEAFF
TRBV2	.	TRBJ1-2	CASSESLTYGYTF
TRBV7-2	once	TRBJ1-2	CASSMGQGGYGYTF
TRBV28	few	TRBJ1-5	CATFAQGHNQPQHF
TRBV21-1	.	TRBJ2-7	CASSSVKQYF
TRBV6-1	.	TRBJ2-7	CASSDDNRGIRYEQYF
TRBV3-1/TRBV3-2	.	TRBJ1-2	CASSLHPGQGGDYGYTF